A selection of T cell receptor beta chains follows, all from one sample in a study of cytomegalovirus exposure and HLA in healthy donors. Method: immunoSEQ multiplex PCR; TCRdb's copy keeps in-frame clones and lacks some. Here the sample spans around 80,000 clones, 62% being singletons. The sample taken for sequencing was PBMCs. The receptors stem from a male donor in good health and CMV-seropositive. Each CDR3 is given with its conserved first and last residue. A D gene is named only where the DNA matches it firmly. Expanded clones are given a class, and other clones once, few, many or no size at all.

j_call	d_call	v_call	cdr3_length	clone_size	cdr3_aa	cdr3_nt
TRBJ1-4	TRBD1	TRBV28	15	NA	CASSFPGTGNRKLFF	TGTGCCAGCAGTTTCCCCGGGACAGGGAATAGAAAACTGTTTTTT
TRBJ1-5	TRBD1	TRBV15	14	NA	CATSKDRGNQPQHF	TGTGCCACCAGCAAAGACAGGGGCAATCAGCCCCAGCATTTT
TRBJ2-3	NA	TRBV20-1	11	NA	CSARDAVTQYF	TGCAGTGCTAGAGATGCGGTTACGCAGTATTTT
TRBJ2-3	NA	TRBV28	16	NA	CASSDPGAGGTDTQYF	TGTGCCAGCAGTGACCCGGGGGCGGGGGGCACAGATACGCAGTATTTT
TRBJ2-3	TRBD2	TRBV30	14	NA	CAWSSGSRTDTQYF	TGTGCCTGGAGTAGCGGGAGCAGGACAGATACGCAGTATTTT
TRBJ1-6	NA	TRBV27	12	NA	CASAGGNSPLHF	TGTGCCAGCGCCGGAGGGAATTCACCCCTCCACTTT
TRBJ2-7	NA	TRBV18	13	NA	CASSPTGIYEQYF	TGTGCCAGCTCACCGACTGGTATCTACGAGCAGTACTTC
TRBJ2-1	TRBD2	TRBV18	15	NA	CASSPPGLAPSTGIF	TGTGCCAGCTCACCACCGGGACTAGCTCCGAGCACCGGAATCTTC
TRBJ2-5	NA	TRBV7-7	17	NA	CASSLGLQGSVRETQYF	TGTGCCAGCAGCTTAGGTCTGCAGGGGTCTGTAAGAGAGACCCAGTACTTC
TRBJ2-1	TRBD2	TRBV29-1	16	NA	CSVAPGLAGGPSEQFF	TGCAGCGTGGCCCCGGGACTAGCGGGAGGGCCATCTGAGCAGTTCTTC
TRBJ2-4	NA	TRBV2	12	once	CASSDTKNIQYF	TGTGCCAGCAGTGACACAAAAAACATTCAGTACTTC
TRBJ1-1	NA	TRBV18	14	few	CASSPLKGVGEAFF	TGTGCCAGCTCACCATTAAAAGGGGTGGGTGAAGCTTTCTTT
TRBJ1-1	NA	TRBV4-3	11	NA	CASSQGGEAFF	TGCGCCAGCAGCCAGGGGGGTGAAGCTTTCTTT
TRBJ2-5	TRBD2	TRBV9	18	NA	CASSVVGSGSPEGETQYF	TGTGCCAGCAGCGTAGTGGGTAGCGGGAGTCCCGAGGGAGAGACCCAGTACTTC
TRBJ1-4	NA	TRBV7-2	15	few	CASSLTGTPPEKLFF	TGTGCCAGCAGCTTAACCGGGACACCGCCTGAAAAACTGTTTTTT
TRBJ2-1	NA	TRBV5-1	15	NA	CASSLVAGGGGEQFF	TGCGCCAGCAGCTTGGTTGCTGGGGGCGGTGGTGAGCAGTTCTTC
TRBJ1-4	NA	TRBV7-2	13	NA	CASSLGTAEKLFF	TGTGCCAGCAGCTTGGGCACGGCTGAAAAACTGTTTTTT
TRBJ2-7	NA	TRBV4-3	14	NA	CASSQAGSGYEQYF	TGCGCCAGCAGCCAAGCGGGAAGTGGCTACGAGCAGTACTTC
TRBJ1-2	NA	TRBV19	15	NA	CASSNLDRRGGGYPF	TGTGCCAGTAGCAACTTGGACCGCCGTGGGGGCGGCTACCCCTTC
TRBJ2-2	TRBD2	TRBV11-2	19	NA	CASSLDLASGGLYTGELFF	TGTGCCAGCAGCTTAGATCTGGCTAGCGGGGGTTTGTACACCGGGGAGCTGTTTTTT
TRBJ2-2	TRBD2	TRBV11-3	16	NA	CASSLALAGTTGELFF	TGTGCCAGCAGCTTAGCACTAGCGGGGACCACCGGGGAGCTGTTTTTT
TRBJ1-5	TRBD1	TRBV19	13	medium-sized	CASSEQGAQPQHF	TGTGCCAGTAGTGAGCAGGGGGCTCAGCCCCAGCATTTT
TRBJ2-2	NA	TRBV25-1	14	few	CASSDSPAAGELFF	TGTGCCAGCAGTGATAGTCCAGCGGCCGGGGAGCTGTTTTTT
TRBJ1-2	NA	TRBV5-1	15	NA	CASSLDGGAWWGYTF	TGCGCCAGCAGCTTGGATGGGGGGGCCTGGTGGGGCTACACCTTC
TRBJ1-2	NA	TRBV27	15	few	CASRPGAETWSGYTF	TGTGCCAGTAGACCAGGGGCAGAGACGTGGAGTGGCTACACCTTC
TRBJ1-1	NA	TRBV5-1	13	NA	CASSLTTYTEAFF	TGCGCCAGCAGCTTGACCACTTACACTGAAGCTTTCTTT
TRBJ1-1	TRBD1	TRBV5-1	13	NA	CASSFRTGDRAFF	TGCGCCAGCAGCTTCCGGACAGGGGACAGAGCTTTCTTT
TRBJ2-7	NA	TRBV5-1	13	few	CASSLDRQNEQYF	TGCGCCAGCAGCTTGGACAGACAGAACGAGCAGTACTTC
TRBJ1-5	NA	TRBV4-3	13	NA	CASSPRAGQPQHF	TGCGCCAGCAGCCCTAGGGCGGGTCAGCCCCAGCATTTT
TRBJ2-1	NA	TRBV6-6	12	NA	CASSQQGREQFF	TGTGCCAGCAGTCAACAGGGTCGAGAGCAGTTCTTC
TRBJ2-5	NA	TRBV5-1	13	NA	CASSYRIRETQYF	TGCGCCAGCAGCTATCGGATCAGGGAGACCCAGTACTTC
TRBJ1-2	NA	TRBV9	16	NA	CASSVASLAGDYGYTF	TGTGCCAGCAGCGTAGCCTCCCTGGCAGGCGATTATGGCTACACCTTC
TRBJ1-1	TRBD1	TRBV28	14	few	CASSPGQGSSEAFF	TGTGCCAGCAGTCCGGGACAGGGGAGTTCTGAAGCTTTCTTT
TRBJ1-6	NA	TRBV10-3	12	few	CAARNRDSPLHF	TGTGCCGCTAGGAACCGGGATTCACCCCTCCACTTT
TRBJ2-2	TRBD2	TRBV5-6	17	NA	CASSRTSGSVVTGELFF	TGTGCCAGCAGCCGGACCAGCGGGAGTGTCGTCACCGGGGAGCTGTTTTTT
TRBJ2-2	NA	TRBV19	14	NA	CASSIDRNTGELFF	TGTGCCAGTAGTATAGACAGAAACACCGGGGAGCTGTTTTTT
TRBJ2-3	TRBD1	TRBV7-6	15	NA	CASSLRDRITDTQYF	TGTGCCAGCAGCTTAAGGGACAGGATCACAGATACGCAGTATTTT
TRBJ2-7	NA	TRBV30	13	NA	CAWSRGQSYEQYF	TGTGCCTGGAGTAGAGGCCAATCCTACGAGCAGTACTTC
TRBJ2-3	TRBD1	TRBV5-1	13	NA	CASGQGTTDTQYF	TGCGCCAGCGGACAGGGCACCACAGATACGCAGTATTTT
TRBJ2-7	NA	TRBV18	15	NA	CASSPPVAGPYEQYF	TGTGCCAGCTCACCACCGGTGGCGGGACCCTACGAGCAGTACTTC
TRBJ2-1	TRBD2	TRBV29-1	15	NA	CSVAGLVGTYNEQFF	TGCAGCGTTGCTGGACTAGTCGGAACCTACAATGAGCAGTTCTTC
TRBJ1-1	NA	TRBV6-5	13	NA	CASSLRQTREAFF	TGTGCCAGTTCTTTGAGACAGACCCGTGAAGCTTTCTTT
TRBJ1-5	NA	TRBV7-2	16	NA	CASSASGTNSNQPQHF	TGTGCCAGCAGCGCATCCGGGACAAATAGCAATCAGCCCCAGCATTTT
TRBJ2-7	NA	TRBV11-2	13	NA	CASNWGEEVEQYF	TGTGCCAGCAACTGGGGCGAGGAAGTCGAGCAGTACTTC
TRBJ2-1	TRBD1	TRBV7-3	15	NA	CASSSDRGNYNEQFF	TGTGCCAGCAGCTCCGACAGGGGGAACTACAATGAGCAGTTCTTC
TRBJ2-3	TRBD2	TRBV4-3	16	few	CASSQESGRVTDTQYF	TGCGCCAGCAGCCAAGAGAGCGGGAGAGTTACAGATACGCAGTATTTT
TRBJ2-5	TRBD2	TRBV14	16	NA	CASSPGLAGVQETQYF	TGTGCCAGCAGCCCGGGACTAGCGGGGGTTCAAGAGACCCAGTACTTC
TRBJ2-5	NA	TRBV10-2	13	few	CASSEIRGETQYF	TGCGCCAGCAGCGAAATCAGGGGAGAGACCCAGTACTTC
TRBJ1-6	NA	TRBV27	16	NA	CASSLQALSYNSPLHF	TGTGCCAGCAGTCTACAGGCTTTATCCTATAATTCACCCCTCCACTTT